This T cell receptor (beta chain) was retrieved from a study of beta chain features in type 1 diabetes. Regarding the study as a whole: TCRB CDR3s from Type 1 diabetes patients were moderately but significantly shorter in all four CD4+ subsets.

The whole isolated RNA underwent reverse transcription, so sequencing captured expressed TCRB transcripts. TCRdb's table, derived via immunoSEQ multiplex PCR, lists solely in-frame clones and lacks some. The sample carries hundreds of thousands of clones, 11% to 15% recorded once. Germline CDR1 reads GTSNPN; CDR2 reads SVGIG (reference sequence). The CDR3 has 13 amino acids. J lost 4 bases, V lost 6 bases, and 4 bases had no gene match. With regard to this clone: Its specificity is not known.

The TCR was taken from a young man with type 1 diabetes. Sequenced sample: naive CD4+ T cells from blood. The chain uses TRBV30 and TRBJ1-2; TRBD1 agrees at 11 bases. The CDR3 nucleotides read TGTGCCTGCGGGACAGGGGGGGGCTATGGCTACACCTTC. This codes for CACGTGGGYGYTF.